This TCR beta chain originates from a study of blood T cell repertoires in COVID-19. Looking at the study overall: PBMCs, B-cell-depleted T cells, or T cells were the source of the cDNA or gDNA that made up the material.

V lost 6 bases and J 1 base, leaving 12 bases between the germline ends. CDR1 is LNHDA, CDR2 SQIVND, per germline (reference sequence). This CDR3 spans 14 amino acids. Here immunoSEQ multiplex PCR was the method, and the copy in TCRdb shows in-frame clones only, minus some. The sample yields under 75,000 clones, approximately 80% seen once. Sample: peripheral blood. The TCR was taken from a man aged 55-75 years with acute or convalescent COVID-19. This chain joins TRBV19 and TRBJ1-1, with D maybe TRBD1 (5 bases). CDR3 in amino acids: CASRWGGENTEAFF. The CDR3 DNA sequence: TGTGCCAGTAGATGGGGGGGGGAGAACACTGAAGCTTTCTTT.